One and the same sample provided the 27 T cell receptor beta chains below, sequenced in a study of blood T cell repertoires in COVID-19. The repertoire was sequenced with immunoSEQ multiplex PCR; TCRdb's copy has only in-frame clones and lacks some. The table records approximately 46,000 clones, 70% to 90% of them present only once. Sequenced material: peripheral blood. The origin of the receptors is a human donor in a cohort sampled during active COVID-19.

The chain has TRBV19 and TRBJ1-1, with 8 bases matching TRBD1. Germline CDR1 and CDR2: LNHDA and SQIVND (reference sequence). The J segment lost 4 bases and the V segment lost 10 bases, leaving 11 bases of the junction unmatched. The CDR3 loop spans 14 amino acids. The CDR3 loop is CATSDRASGTEAFF. CDR3 in DNA: TGTGCCACCTCGGACAGGGCCAGCGGCACTGAAGCTTTCTTT.

The CDR3 loop is CASSLVGGSGETQYF. The CDR3 DNA is TGTGCCAGCAGCCTCGTCGGGGGGTCGGGAGAGACCCAGTACTTC. This chain joins TRBV25-1 and TRBJ2-5, with 7 bases fitting TRBD2. V lost 6 bases to trimming and J lost 4 bases; unmatched junction nucleotides: 11. CDR3 length: 15 amino acids. CDR1 MGHDK and CDR2 SYGVNS come from the germline V gene.

The chain uses TRBV11-2 and TRBJ2-3; 9 bases are shared with TRBD2. The CDR3 runs to 15 residues. CDR1 SGHAT and CDR2 FQNNGV come from the germline V gene. After removal of 3 bases from V and 5 bases from J, the junction contained 6 bases not matched to a gene. The CDR3 here is CASSFQRGVGDTQYF. The CDR3 region has the DNA TGTGCCAGCAGCTTCCAGCGGGGGGTGGGAGATACGCAGTATTTT.

V and J are TRBV3-1 (or the pseudogene TRBV3-2) and TRBJ1-5; D unresolved. The CDR3 runs 13 residues. The germline V gene has CDR1 LGHDT and CDR2 YNNKEL (reference sequence). V lost 3 bases and J 5 bases, leaving 8 bases between the germline ends. The CDR3 spells CASSQSLDQPQHF. As DNA, the CDR3 is TGTGCCAGCAGCCAGAGTCTGGATCAGCCCCAGCATTTT.

The V and J genes are TRBV2 and TRBJ1-2; D uncertain. The CDR3 is made up of 11 amino acids. Germline CDR1 reads SNHLY; CDR2 reads FYNNEI. V lost 6 bases to trimming and J lost 5 bases, with 7 bases between them. Here the CDR3 DNA reads TGTGCCAGCAGGGAGGGATATGGCTACACCTTC. Encoded protein: CASREGYGYTF.

The chain links TRBV6-5 to TRBJ1-2, with D possibly matching TRBD1 (6 bases). Germline V gives CDR1 MNHEY, CDR2 SVGAGI. The V end lost 7 bases, the J end lost 2 bases, and 8 bases lay between the germline ends. The CDR3 is 12 residues long. The CDR3, as DNA: TGTGCCAGCAAAGGACAGAACTATGGCTACACCTTC. This translates into CASKGQNYGYTF.

This chain links TRBV12-3 or TRBV12-4 with TRBJ1-2, with a weak D call TRBD1 (5 bases). This CDR3 is 13 amino acids long. Trimming removed 1 base at V and 6 bases at J, with 9 bases between. The CDR3 spells CASSLGRVDGYTF. Here the CDR3 DNA reads TGTGCCAGCAGTTTAGGCAGGGTAGATGGCTACACCTTC.

The chain recombines TRBV5-1 with TRBJ2-2; D call uncertain. The V end was cut by 0 bases, the J end by 0 bases, with 6 bases between. The CDR3 loop spans 15 amino acids. Germline CDR1 reads SGHRS; CDR2 reads YFSETQ. CDR3 DNA: TGCGCCAGCAGCTTGGCTCCAGCGAACACCGGGGAGCTGTTTTTT. Residues: CASSLAPANTGELFF.

This chain connects TRBV19 to TRBJ1-5; tentatively, D is TRBD1 (5 bases). This CDR3 contains 14 residues. The germline V gene has CDR1 LNHDA and CDR2 SQIVND (reference sequence). The germline V and J ends were trimmed by 4 bases and 9 bases, with 16 bases remaining between them. The chain's CDR3 is CASSSGSGYGPQHF. CDR3 nucleotides: TGTGCCAGTAGTAGTGGGTCAGGGTACGGGCCCCAGCATTTT.

The V gene is TRBV3-1 (or the pseudogene TRBV3-2), the J gene TRBJ1-1, with a possible D match to TRBD1 (5 bases). V gave up 1 base and J gave up 4 bases, with 13 bases separating them. Germline CDR1 reads LGHDT; CDR2 reads YNNKEL (reference sequence). This CDR3 comprises 15 residues. The CDR3 DNA is TGTGCCAGCAGCCAAGGGACAACAAGTGCCACTGAAGCTTTCTTT. Protein: CASSQGTTSATEAFF.

CDR3 bases: TGTGCCAGCAGCTTAGTGCCCTTCCCACAGAACACTGAAGCTTTCTTT. This encodes CASSLVPFPQNTEAFF. The chain combines TRBV7-9 with TRBJ1-1; D unresolved. Trimming cost V 1 base and J 1 base, with 13 bases left between them. The CDR3 is 16 residues long. Germline values: CDR1 SEHNR, CDR2 FQNEAQ (reference sequence).

CDR3 coding DNA: TGTGCCAGCAGCTTACTGGGCAGGATGAACACTGAAGCTTTCTTT. Translating gives CASSLLGRMNTEAFF. The chain combines TRBV7-2 with TRBJ1-1; no clear D gene. CDR1 and CDR2 from the germline V gene are SGHTA and FQGNSA. CDR3 size: 15 residues. V was trimmed by 2 bases and J by 0 bases, leaving 10 bases between them. Full variable domain (missing parts from reference TRBV7-2 and TRBJ1-1): GAGVSQSPSNKVTEKGKDVELRCDPISGHTALYWYRQSLGQGLEFLIYFQGNSAPDKSGLPSDRFSAERTGGSVSTLTIQRTQQEDSAVYLCASSLLGRMNTEAFFGQGTRLTVV.

The CDR3 nucleotides are TGTGCCAGCAGATCCGGGACAAGGAACACTGAAGCTTTCTTT. This codes for CASRSGTRNTEAFF. V and J are TRBV7-3 and TRBJ1-1; D is perhaps TRBD1 (6 bases). The CDR3 consists of 14 residues. Germline CDR1 SGHTA, CDR2 FQGTGA. The V end lost 6 bases, the J end lost 1 base, and 12 bases lay between the germline ends.

The chain uses TRBV28 and TRBJ1-5; no clear D. Germline CDR1 MDHEN, CDR2 SYDVKM. V was clipped by 2 bases and J by 0 bases, with 8 bases between them. The CDR3 is made up of 15 amino acids. The CDR3 bases are TGTGCCAGCAGTTTACTCGGAGATAGCAATCAGCCCCAGCATTTT. This translates into CASSLLGDSNQPQHF.

The genes are TRBV25-1 and TRBJ2-7; D remains unclear. Trimming removed 8 bases at V and 0 bases at J, with 14 bases between. This CDR3 contains 14 residues. Germline CDR1 MGHDK, CDR2 SYGVNS. The CDR3 spells CASSSMRYSYEQYF. In DNA form, the CDR3 reads TGTGCCAGCTCCTCCATGCGGTACTCCTACGAGCAGTACTTC.

This clone was observed a few times. The chain combines TRBV29-1 with TRBJ1-5; 7 bases agree with TRBD1. Germline CDR1 reads SQVTM; CDR2 reads ANQGSEA. Trimming removed 7 bases from V and 4 bases from J; junction bases left unmatched: 7. The CDR3 contains 13 residues. CDR3 DNA: TGCAGCGCCACTACAGGGGTAAATCAGCCCCAGCATTTT. Protein sequence: CSATTGVNQPQHF.

CDR3 nucleotides: TGTGCCAGCAGCCAGGCCTCTGGGGGCAGGCTGTTTTTT. It encodes CASSQASGGRLFF. The chain employs TRBV14 and TRBJ1-4; perhaps TRBD1 as D (6 bases). This CDR3 has 13 amino acids. Trimming took off 3 bases at V and 14 bases at J, with 16 bases between the two ends. CDR1 and CDR2 (germline): SGHDN, FVKESK.

The chain couples TRBV30 to TRBJ2-7, with D unclear. The length of the CDR3 is 12 residues. The germline gives CDR1 GTSNPN, CDR2 SVGIG (reference sequence). Trimming took off 3 bases at V and 2 bases at J, with 8 bases between the two ends. CDR3 coding DNA: TGTGCCTGGAGCGGTCATCCCTACGAGCAGTACTTC. Translation: CAWSGHPYEQYF. Full variable domain (missing parts from reference TRBV30 and TRBJ2-7): SQTIHQWPATLVQPVGSPLSLECTVEGTSNPNLYWYRQAAGRGLQLLFYSVGIGQISSEVPQNLSASRPQDRQFILSSKKLLLSDSGFYLCAWSGHPYEQYFGPGTRLTVT.

The rearrangement joins TRBV19 to TRBJ2-6, with 7 bases that match TRBD2. This CDR3 comprises 15 residues. Germline CDR1 and CDR2: LNHDA and SQIVND (reference sequence). After removal of 3 bases from V and 4 bases from J, the junction contained 3 bases not matched to a gene. The CDR3, as DNA: TGTGCCAGTAGTATTGGGAGGGTCGGGGCCAACGTCCTGACTTTC. It translates to CASSIGRVGANVLTF.

The V call is TRBV24-1, the J call TRBJ2-2, with D perhaps matching TRBD1 (6 bases). CDR1 is KGHDR, CDR2 SFDVKD, per germline. CDR3 length: 15 residues. The germline V and J ends were trimmed by 3 bases and 3 bases, with 10 bases remaining between them. DNA of the CDR3: TGTGCCACCAGTGATCACAGGGTCGACACCGGGGAGCTGTTTTTT. Protein product: CATSDHRVDTGELFF.

This clone showed up many times. This chain uses TRBV10-3 with TRBJ1-2; TRBD1 agrees at 9 bases. The CDR3 totals 13 residues. CDR1 and CDR2 (germline): ENHRY, SYGVKD. Unmatched junction bases numbered 5, after V lost 4 bases and J lost 8 bases. The CDR3 DNA reads TGTGCCATCAGTGGGACAGGGGATCGAGGCTACACCTTC. This sequence encodes CAISGTGDRGYTF.

The chain uses TRBV5-6 and TRBJ2-2; 8 bases align to TRBD1. With V trimmed by 4 bases and J by 7 bases, 3 bases remained unmatched. Germline lookup yields CDR1 SGHDT and CDR2 YYEEEE. The CDR3 extends over 13 amino acids. CDR3 in amino acids: CASSQTGVGELFF. In DNA form, the CDR3 reads TGTGCCAGCAGCCAGACAGGGGTCGGGGAGCTGTTTTTT.

The chain joins TRBV19 to TRBJ1-2; the match to TRBD1 covers 7 bases. The germline V gene encodes CDR1 LNHDA and CDR2 SQIVND (reference sequence). CDR3 length equals 15 residues. V lost 1 base to trimming and J lost 2 bases; unmatched junction nucleotides: 4. CDR3 nucleotide sequence: TGTGCCAGTAGTATAGCGCGACAGGGCAACTATGGCTACACCTTC. Amino acid sequence: CASSIARQGNYGYTF.

The V gene is TRBV7-2, the J gene TRBJ1-2; D unresolved. Trimming pared 1 base from V and 7 bases from J, leaving 10 bases between. CDR1 is SGHTA and CDR2 is FQGNSA in the germline V gene. The CDR3 length is 13 residues. CDR3 bases: TGTGCCAGCAGCTTAGTTGCAGGACTTGGCTACACCTTC. This encodes CASSLVAGLGYTF.

The J gene is TRBJ1-1, the V gene TRBV3-1 (or the pseudogene TRBV3-2); D is uncertain. The V gene's germline CDR1 is LGHDT and CDR2 YNNKEL (reference sequence). The CDR3 length is 13 residues. The V end was cut by 4 bases, the J end by 3 bases, with 9 bases between. DNA of the CDR3: TGTGCCAGCAGCCCTCACCCGGACACTGAAGCTTTCTTT. It yields the protein CASSPHPDTEAFF.

The chain carries TRBV20-1 and TRBJ1-2; the D gene is possibly TRBD1 (6 bases). Trimming left V 6 bases short and J 7 bases short, with 9 bases between. Germline values: CDR1 DFQATT, CDR2 SNEGSKA (reference sequence). CDR3 length: 10 amino acids. The CDR3 DNA sequence: TGCAGTGCCTACAGGGCTGGCTACACCTTC. Its protein is CSAYRAGYTF.

The chain links TRBV19 to TRBJ2-3, with 14 bases lining up with TRBD2. The CDR3 totals 16 residues. The V gene end was trimmed by 9 bases and the J gene end by 2 bases; junction bases not matched to a gene: 7. Looked up from germline, CDR1 is LNHDA and CDR2 is SQIVND (reference sequence). CDR3: CASQRTSGGNTDTQYF. For the CDR3, the DNA is TGTGCCAGCCAGCGGACTAGCGGGGGGAACACAGATACGCAGTATTTT.